The rows below give T cell receptor beta chains drawn from one sample of a study of cytomegalovirus exposure and HLA in healthy donors. Profiling relied on immunoSEQ multiplex PCR, and the TCRdb table lists in-frame clones only, not all of them. The sample carries under 200,000 clones, roughly nine tenths recorded once. Sequencing was done on a sample of PBMCs. The receptors stem from a woman under 40 in good health and CMV-seronegative. Both conserved end residues are part of each CDR3. The D gene is left open where the match is weak. Clone size is given for some rows only: seen once, a few or many times, or a class if the clone is expanded.

V,D,size,J,DNA,CDR3
TRBV19,NA,NA,TRBJ2-1,TGTGCCAGTAGTCACTCGACGGTGAATGAGCAGTTCTTC,CASSHSTVNEQFF
TRBV6-6,NA,NA,TRBJ1-2,TGTGCCAGCAGTTACGGAGCTAACTATGGCTACACCTTC,CASSYGANYGYTF
TRBV20-1,NA,NA,TRBJ1-1,TGCAGTGCTATCCCGGGGCGTCGAGCTTTCTTT,CSAIPGRRAFF
TRBV6-5,TRBD1,NA,TRBJ2-3,TGTGCCAGCAGTTTCGGGACAGGGGGCGCGGATACGCAGTATTTT,CASSFGTGGADTQYF
TRBV28,TRBD1,NA,TRBJ1-1,TGTGCCAGCAGTTTAGGCCGACAGGGAACTGAAGCTTTCTTT,CASSLGRQGTEAFF
TRBV6-1,NA,NA,TRBJ2-3,TGTGCCAGCAGTGATCAGCCCCCGGATACGCAGTATTTT,CASSDQPPDTQYF
TRBV29-1,NA,NA,TRBJ2-4,TGCAGCGCCCTCCCCGGAGGTCGTGCAACCAAAAACATTCAGTACTTC,CSALPGGRATKNIQYF
TRBV9,TRBD2,NA,TRBJ2-1,TGTGCCAGCAGCGTAGAAGGGACTAGCAGGGATGAGCAGTTCTTC,CASSVEGTSRDEQFF
TRBV6-5,NA,NA,TRBJ2-1,TGTGCCAGCGCGACCTACAATGAGCAGTTCTTC,CASATYNEQFF
TRBV5-1,TRBD2,NA,TRBJ2-1,TGCGCCAGCAGTGTTAGCGGGGGGAATTCCTACAATGAGCAGTTCTTC,CASSVSGGNSYNEQFF
TRBV12-5,NA,NA,TRBJ1-1,TGTGCTAGTGGCTTCCCAGGGGTTTCAAACGCTGAAGCTTTCTTT,CASGFPGVSNAEAFF
TRBV7-8,TRBD1,NA,TRBJ1-1,TGTGCCAGCAGCTTAAGGGACAGCTACACTGAAGCTTTCTTT,CASSLRDSYTEAFF
TRBV28,NA,NA,TRBJ1-4,TGTGCCAGCCGTGTTGGTGGGGTTGAAAAACTGTTTTTT,CASRVGGVEKLFF
TRBV5-3,TRBD1,NA,TRBJ2-1,TGTGCCAGAAGCTTGGGACAGGGGAAGTACAATGAGCAGTTCTTC,CARSLGQGKYNEQFF
TRBV15,TRBD1,NA,TRBJ1-5,TGTGCCACCAGCAGTCCGGGACAGGGGGGAGATCAGCCCCAGCATTTT,CATSSPGQGGDQPQHF
TRBV5-6,TRBD2,few,TRBJ2-1,TGTGCCAGCAGCCAAGGCGGGGGCAATGAGCAGTTCTTC,CASSQGGGNEQFF
TRBV27,NA,NA,TRBJ2-2,TGTGCCAGCAGAAAAGGAGGTTCCGGGGAGCTGTTTTTT,CASRKGGSGELFF
TRBV29-1,NA,NA,TRBJ2-2,TGCAGCGTTAGGGTCTCAACCACCACCGGGGAGCTGTTTTTT,CSVRVSTTTGELFF
TRBV15,NA,NA,TRBJ2-1,TGTGCCACCAGCTGGGCAGGGGCGTCTTGGAATGAGCAGTTCTTC,CATSWAGASWNEQFF
TRBV5-1,TRBD1,NA,TRBJ2-7,TGCGCCAGCAGCTTGGAGGGGACAGGGAGGTACGAGCAGTACTTC,CASSLEGTGRYEQYF
TRBV27,NA,NA,TRBJ1-1,TGTGCCAGCAGTTTATGGGCTTCGGGGGACACTGAAGCTTTCTTT,CASSLWASGDTEAFF
TRBV11-3,NA,NA,TRBJ2-1,TGTGCCAGCAGCAAAAGGGTGAATGAGCAGTTCTTC,CASSKRVNEQFF
TRBV5-1,NA,NA,TRBJ1-4,TGCGCCAGCAGCAAAGGACAGCCCTTTAATGAAAAACTGTTTTTT,CASSKGQPFNEKLFF
TRBV29-1,TRBD2,NA,TRBJ2-5,TGCAGCGTTGAAGATTGGGAACTAGCGGGGGGGCGAGAGACCCAGTACTTC,CSVEDWELAGGRETQYF
TRBV7-6,TRBD2,once,TRBJ2-1,TGTGCCAGCAGCTTAGCGGGAGGGCCTAATGAGCAGTTCTTC,CASSLAGGPNEQFF
TRBV5-1,NA,few,TRBJ1-2,TGCGCCAGCAGCTGGGGGACAAACGGCTACACCTTC,CASSWGTNGYTF
TRBV7-6,TRBD1,NA,TRBJ2-1,TGTGCCAGCAGCTTAGTCCCGGGACAGGGATTGCACAATGAGCAGTTCTTC,CASSLVPGQGLHNEQFF
TRBV7-3,TRBD1,NA,TRBJ2-7,TGTGCCAGCAGCTTAAGTCCCGCCCAGGGGGCCTACGAGCAGTACTTC,CASSLSPAQGAYEQYF
TRBV9,NA,NA,TRBJ1-5,TGTGCCAGCGGGATTGACGGGGGCAATCAGCCCCAGCATTTT,CASGIDGGNQPQHF
TRBV18,TRBD1,NA,TRBJ1-1,TGTGCCAGCTCACCACCCATGGGACAGAAATTCGAAGCTTTCTTT,CASSPPMGQKFEAFF
TRBV29-1,NA,NA,TRBJ2-7,TGCAGCGTTGAAAAGGGGTACGAGCAGTACTTC,CSVEKGYEQYF
TRBV6-7,NA,NA,TRBJ1-4,TGTGCCAGCAGTATTAACGACGGACTAACAACTAATGAAAAACTGTTTTTT,CASSINDGLTTNEKLFF
TRBV15,NA,NA,TRBJ2-1,TGTGCCACCAGCAGGGGCAAGAGCTCCTACAATGAGCAGTTCTTC,CATSRGKSSYNEQFF
TRBV11-2,NA,NA,TRBJ2-1,TGTGCCAGCAGCCTCCCACCAGGTGAGCAGTTCTTC,CASSLPPGEQFF
TRBV7-2,TRBD1,NA,TRBJ1-1,TGTGCCAGCAGCTGGGGACAGGGGAACACTGAAGCTTTCTTT,CASSWGQGNTEAFF
TRBV6-5,NA,NA,TRBJ1-6,TGTGCCAGCAGTTACTCCCTCCGGTCCCTCCACTTT,CASSYSLRSLHF
TRBV6-6,NA,once,TRBJ1-1,TGTGCCAGCAGTTACCCGGTAAACACTGAAGCTTTCTTT,CASSYPVNTEAFF
TRBV12-5,TRBD1,NA,TRBJ1-2,TGTGCTAGTGGTTTGGTTCCGGGGACAGGGGGTAGTGATGGCTACACCTTC,CASGLVPGTGGSDGYTF
TRBV7-7,TRBD1,once,TRBJ2-5,TGTGCTAGCAGCCCGACACGACAGGGGTGGACCCAAGAGACCCAGTACTTC,CASSPTRQGWTQETQYF
TRBV2,TRBD2,NA,TRBJ2-1,TGTGCCAGCGTGGGTTCCGGGACTAGCGGGGGCCACTCCTACAATGAGCAGTTCTTC,CASVGSGTSGGHSYNEQFF
TRBV19,TRBD1,NA,TRBJ1-2,TGTGCCAGTAGTGCGGACAGGGCCAATGGCTACACCTTC,CASSADRANGYTF
TRBV27,TRBD1,NA,TRBJ2-5,TGTGCCAGCAGTTTACGGACAGGGGGCGGGGAGACCCAGTACTTC,CASSLRTGGGETQYF
TRBV30,TRBD2,NA,TRBJ2-5,TGTGCCTGGAGTGCCGTGGCGGCGGGAGGTAAAGAGACCCAGTACTTC,CAWSAVAAGGKETQYF
TRBV28,NA,NA,TRBJ1-1,TGTGCCAGCAGAGACGACAAGGGGTCCAACACTGAAGCTTTCTTT,CASRDDKGSNTEAFF
TRBV21-1,NA,NA,TRBJ1-2,TGTGCCAGCAGCAAAGTTGCAGCTAACTATGGCTACACCTTC,CASSKVAANYGYTF